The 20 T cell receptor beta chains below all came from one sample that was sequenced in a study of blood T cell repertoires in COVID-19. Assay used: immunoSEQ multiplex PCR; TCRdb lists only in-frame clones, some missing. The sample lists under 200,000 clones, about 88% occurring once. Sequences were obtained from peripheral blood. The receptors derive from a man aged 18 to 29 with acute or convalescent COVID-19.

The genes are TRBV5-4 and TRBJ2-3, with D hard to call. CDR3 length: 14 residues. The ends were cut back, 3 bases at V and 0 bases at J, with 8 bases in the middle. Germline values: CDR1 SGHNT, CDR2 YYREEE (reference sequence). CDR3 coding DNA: TGTGCCAGCAGCTCACGAGTTAGCACAGATACGCAGTATTTT. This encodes CASSSRVSTDTQYF. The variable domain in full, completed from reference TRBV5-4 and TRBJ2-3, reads ETGVTQSPTHLIKTRGQQVTLRCSSQSGHNTVSWYQQALGQGPQFIFQYYREEENGRGNFPPRFSGLQFPNYSSELNVNALELDDSALYLCASSSRVSTDTQYFGPGTRLTVL.

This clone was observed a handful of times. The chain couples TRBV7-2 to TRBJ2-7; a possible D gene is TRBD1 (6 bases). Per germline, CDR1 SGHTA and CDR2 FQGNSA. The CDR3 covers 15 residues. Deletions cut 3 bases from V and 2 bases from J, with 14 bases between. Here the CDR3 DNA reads TGTGCCAGCAGCTTGGGTGGACAGCCAGCCTACGAGCAGTACGTC. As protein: CASSLGGQPAYEQYV.

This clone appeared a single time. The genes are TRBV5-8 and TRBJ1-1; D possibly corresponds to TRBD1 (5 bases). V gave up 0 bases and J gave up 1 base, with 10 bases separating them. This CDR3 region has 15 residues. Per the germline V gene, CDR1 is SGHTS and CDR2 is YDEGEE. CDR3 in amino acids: CASSLVGAANTEAFF. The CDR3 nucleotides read TGTGCCAGCAGCTTGGTAGGGGCGGCGAACACTGAAGCTTTCTTT.

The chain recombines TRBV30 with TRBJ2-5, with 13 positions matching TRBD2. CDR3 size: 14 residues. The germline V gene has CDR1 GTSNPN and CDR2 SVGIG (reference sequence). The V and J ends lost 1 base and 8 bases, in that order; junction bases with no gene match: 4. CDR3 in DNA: TGTGCCTGGAGTGGACTAGCGGGGGGCGGAACCCAGTACTTC. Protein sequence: CAWSGLAGGGTQYF. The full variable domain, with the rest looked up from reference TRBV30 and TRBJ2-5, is SQTIHQWPATLVQPVGSPLSLECTVEGTSNPNLYWYRQAAGRGLQLLFYSVGIGQISSEVPQNLSASRPQDRQFILSSKKLLLSDSGFYLCAWSGLAGGGTQYFGPGTRLLVL.

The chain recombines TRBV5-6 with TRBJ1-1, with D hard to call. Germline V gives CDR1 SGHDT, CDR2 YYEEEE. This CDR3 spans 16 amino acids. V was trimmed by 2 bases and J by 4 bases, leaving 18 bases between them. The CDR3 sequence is CASSFKGEGLATEAFF. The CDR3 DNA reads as TGTGCCAGCAGCTTCAAGGGAGAAGGTCTTGCCACTGAAGCTTTCTTT.

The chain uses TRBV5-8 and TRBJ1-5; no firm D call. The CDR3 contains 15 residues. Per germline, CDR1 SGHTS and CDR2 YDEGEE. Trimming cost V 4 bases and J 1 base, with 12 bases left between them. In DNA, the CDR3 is TGTGCCAGCAGCACTACAGCGGTAAGCAATCAGCCCCAGCATTTT. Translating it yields CASSTTAVSNQPQHF.

CDR3 in DNA: TGTGCCTGGAGTCCTACAGGGAAAGATGGCTACACCTTC. Translating it yields CAWSPTGKDGYTF. V gene TRBV30 combines with J gene TRBJ1-2; D may be TRBD1 (6 bases). This CDR3 has 13 residues. V was shortened by 2 bases and J by 6 bases, with 13 bases between the two germline ends. The germline CDR1 and CDR2 sequences are GTSNPN and SVGIG (reference sequence).

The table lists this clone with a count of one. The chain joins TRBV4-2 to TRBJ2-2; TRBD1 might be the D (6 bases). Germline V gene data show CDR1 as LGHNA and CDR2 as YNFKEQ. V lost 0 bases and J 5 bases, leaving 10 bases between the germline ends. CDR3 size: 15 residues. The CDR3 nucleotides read TGTGCCAGCAGCCAAGAACAGGGTCGGACCGGGGAGCTGTTTTTT. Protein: CASSQEQGRTGELFF.

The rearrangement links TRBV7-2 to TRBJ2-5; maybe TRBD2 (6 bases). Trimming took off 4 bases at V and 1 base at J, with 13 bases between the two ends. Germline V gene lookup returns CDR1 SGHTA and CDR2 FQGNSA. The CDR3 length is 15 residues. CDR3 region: CASSSSRGTQETQYF. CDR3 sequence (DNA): TGTGCCAGCAGCTCTTCCCGGGGGACCCAAGAGACCCAGTACTTC.

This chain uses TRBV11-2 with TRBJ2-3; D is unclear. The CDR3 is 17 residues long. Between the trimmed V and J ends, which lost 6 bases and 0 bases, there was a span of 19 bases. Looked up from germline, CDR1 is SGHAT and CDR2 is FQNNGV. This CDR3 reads CASSGPLTGVSTDTQYF. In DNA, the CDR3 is TGTGCCAGCAGTGGCCCCTTGACTGGCGTCAGCACAGATACGCAGTATTTT.

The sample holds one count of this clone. CDR3 nucleotides: TGTGCCAGCAGCTACGGGAGGGGGGCCCTTAATGAAAAACTGTTTTTT. Residues: CASSYGRGALNEKLFF. The chain uses TRBV11-2 and TRBJ1-4, with D tentatively TRBD1 (6 bases). V was cut by 4 bases and J by 4 bases, with 16 bases left in between. The CDR3 has 16 residues. Germline values: CDR1 SGHAT, CDR2 FQNNGV.

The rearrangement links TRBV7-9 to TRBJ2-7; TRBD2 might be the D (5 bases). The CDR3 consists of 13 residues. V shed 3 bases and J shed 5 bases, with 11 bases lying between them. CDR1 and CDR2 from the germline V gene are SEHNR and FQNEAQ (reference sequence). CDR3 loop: CASSLRHGDEQYV. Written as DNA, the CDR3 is TGTGCCAGCAGCTTGCGGCACGGGGACGAGCAGTACGTC.

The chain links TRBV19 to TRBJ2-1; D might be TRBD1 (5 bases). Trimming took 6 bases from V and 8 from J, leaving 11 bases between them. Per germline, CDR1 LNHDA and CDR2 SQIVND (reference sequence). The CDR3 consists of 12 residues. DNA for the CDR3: TGTGCCAGTAGGAAAGCCAGGGATGAGCAGTTCTTC. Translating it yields CASRKARDEQFF.

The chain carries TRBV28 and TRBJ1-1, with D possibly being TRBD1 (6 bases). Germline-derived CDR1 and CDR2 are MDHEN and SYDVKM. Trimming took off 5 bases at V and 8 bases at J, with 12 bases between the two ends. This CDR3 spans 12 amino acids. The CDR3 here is CASSPWTEEAFF. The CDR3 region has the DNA TGTGCCAGCAGTCCTTGGACAGAAGAAGCTTTCTTT.

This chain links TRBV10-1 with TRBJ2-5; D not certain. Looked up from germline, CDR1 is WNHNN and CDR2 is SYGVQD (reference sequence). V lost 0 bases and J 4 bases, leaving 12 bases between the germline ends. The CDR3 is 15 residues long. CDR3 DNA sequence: TGCGCCAGCAGTGAGTCGATTGCCGCCGGAGAGACCCAGTACTTC. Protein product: CASSESIAAGETQYF.

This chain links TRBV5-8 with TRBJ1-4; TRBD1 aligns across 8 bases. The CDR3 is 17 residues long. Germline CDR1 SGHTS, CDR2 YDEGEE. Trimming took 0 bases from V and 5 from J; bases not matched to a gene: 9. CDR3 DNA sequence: TGTGCCAGCAGCTTGGGTCCCGGACAGGGCCTGAATGAAAAACTGTTTTTT. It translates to CASSLGPGQGLNEKLFF. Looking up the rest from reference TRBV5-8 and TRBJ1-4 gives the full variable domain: EAGVTQSPTHLIKTRGQQATLRCSPISGHTSVYWYQQALGLGLQFLLWYDEGEERNRGNFPPRFSGRQFPNYSSELNVNALELEDSALYLCASSLGPGQGLNEKLFFGSGTQLSVL.

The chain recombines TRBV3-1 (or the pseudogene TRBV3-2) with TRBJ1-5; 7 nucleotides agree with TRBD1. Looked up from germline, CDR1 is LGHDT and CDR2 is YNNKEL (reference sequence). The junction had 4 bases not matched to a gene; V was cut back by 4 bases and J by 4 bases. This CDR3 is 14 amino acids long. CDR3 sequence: CASSLSGGNQPQHF. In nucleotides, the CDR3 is TGTGCCAGCAGCCTATCAGGGGGGAATCAGCCCCAGCATTTT.

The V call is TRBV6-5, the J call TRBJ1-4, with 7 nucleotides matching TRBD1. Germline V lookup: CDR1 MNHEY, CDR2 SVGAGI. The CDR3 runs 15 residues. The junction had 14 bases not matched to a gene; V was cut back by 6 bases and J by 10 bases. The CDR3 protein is CASSSGQGDLGKLFF. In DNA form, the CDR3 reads TGTGCCAGCAGCTCCGGGCAGGGGGACCTAGGAAAACTGTTTTTT.

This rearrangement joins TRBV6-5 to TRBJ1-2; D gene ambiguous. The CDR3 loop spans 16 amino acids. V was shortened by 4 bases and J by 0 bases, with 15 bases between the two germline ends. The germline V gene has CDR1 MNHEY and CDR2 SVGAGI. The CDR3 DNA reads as TGTGCCAGCAGTTTGGAGCACCATGAAGCTAACTATGGCTACACCTTC. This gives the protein CASSLEHHEANYGYTF.

CDR3 protein: CASSIMYQETQYF. CDR3 in DNA: TGTGCCAGTAGTATCATGTACCAAGAGACCCAGTACTTC. The rearrangement links TRBV19 to TRBJ2-5; no clear D. Trimming shortened V by 3 bases and J by 0 bases, and 5 bases separated the two germline ends. In germline, CDR1 is LNHDA, CDR2 SQIVND (reference sequence). CDR3 size: 13 residues.